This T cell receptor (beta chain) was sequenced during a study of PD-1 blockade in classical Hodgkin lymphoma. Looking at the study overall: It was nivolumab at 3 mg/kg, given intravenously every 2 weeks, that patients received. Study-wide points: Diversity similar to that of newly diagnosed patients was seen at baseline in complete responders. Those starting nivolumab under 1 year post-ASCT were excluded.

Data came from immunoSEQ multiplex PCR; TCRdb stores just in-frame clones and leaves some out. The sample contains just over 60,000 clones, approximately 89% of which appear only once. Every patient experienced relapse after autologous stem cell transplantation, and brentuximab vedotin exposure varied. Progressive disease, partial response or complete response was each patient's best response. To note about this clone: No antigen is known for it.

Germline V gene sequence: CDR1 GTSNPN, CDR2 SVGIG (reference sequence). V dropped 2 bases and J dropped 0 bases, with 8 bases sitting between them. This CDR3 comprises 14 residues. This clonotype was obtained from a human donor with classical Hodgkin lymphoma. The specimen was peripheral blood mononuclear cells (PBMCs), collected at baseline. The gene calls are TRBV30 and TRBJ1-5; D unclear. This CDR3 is CAWSMESSNQPQHF. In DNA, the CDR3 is TGTGCCTGGAGTATGGAATCTAGCAATCAGCCCCAGCATTTT.